This T cell receptor (beta chain) appears in the sequencing data of a study of blood T cell repertoires in COVID-19. Looking at the study overall: The analysed material was cDNA or gDNA that came from T cells, B-cell-depleted T cells, or PBMCs.

Cohorts were determined from participant-reported clinical history. In the original workflow: Amplifying reference gene primers gave estimates of nucleated cell counts. Measured with immunoSEQ multiplex PCR; TCRdb has only the in-frame clones, and not every one. V and J calls and clone size are copied from that table; D and trimming were computed from the DNA. The table records more than 250,000 clones, around 90% of them present only once. The CDR3 is 12 amino acids. Trimming cost V 3 bases and J 5 bases, with 4 bases left between them. From germline, CDR1 is SEHNR and CDR2 FQNEAQ (reference sequence).

This clonotype was sampled from a woman between 18 and 30 years old with acute COVID-19. Sequenced: PBMCs or T cells enriched from blood (not recorded which). This chain connects TRBV7-9 to TRBJ2-2, with unresolved D. The CDR3 here is CASSFRTGELFF. Written as DNA, the CDR3 is TGTGCCAGCAGCTTCAGGACCGGGGAGCTGTTTTTT.